These 17 T cell receptor beta chains came from one sample sequenced in a study of T cell repertoires in cytomegalovirus infection (dated by TCRdb to 2018 to 2020). The data were produced on an Illumina HiSeq 1500. The public reads were quality trimmed at Q25 with fastp and then assembled into clones with MiXCR by TCRdb, keeping productive beta chains. Rows are combined by CDR3 protein, so each entry shows the most common genes and DNA. A total of fewer than 550,000 distinct CDR3 sequences appear in this sample, approximately 16% of them only once. The top ten clones comprise approximately 24% of the sample. The sequenced sample was CD8+ T cells from PBMCs. The origin of the receptors is a human donor in good health (CMV status not recorded). Some clones in this sample may be carry-over from other donors' samples.

This clonotype was counted between two and nine times. This sequence joins TRBV27 and TRBJ2-7; D is ambiguous. V was clipped by 2 bases and J by 4 bases, with 12 bases between them. Germline V gene sequence: CDR1 MNHEY, CDR2 SMNVEV (reference sequence). This CDR3 comprises 14 residues. CDR3 coding DNA: TGTGCCAGCAGTTTAACGGGTCCGGGTTACGAGCAGTACTTC. Protein product: CASSLTGPGYEQYF.

In this sample, this clonotype turned up many times. The chain links TRBV7-9 to TRBJ1-2, with D possibly matching TRBD1 (6 bases). This CDR3 region has 14 residues. From germline, CDR1 is SEHNR and CDR2 FQNEAQ (reference sequence). Trimming shortened V by 5 bases and J by 4 bases, and 14 bases separated the two germline ends. CDR3 region: CASSLAGAAYGYTF. In DNA form, the CDR3 reads TGTGCCAGCAGCCTCGCGGGGGCGGCCTATGGCTACACCTTC. The full variable domain, completed using reference TRBV7-9 and TRBJ1-2, is DTGVSQNPRHKITKRGQNVTFRCDPISEHNRLYWYRQTLGQGPEFLTYFQNEAQLEKSRLLSDRFSAERPKGSFSTLEIQRTEQGDSAMYLCASSLAGAAYGYTFGSGTRLTVV.

This clonotype was seen at least ten times. This chain uses TRBV7-9 with TRBJ1-1; D remains unclear. CDR1 is SEHNR and CDR2 is FQNEAQ in the germline V gene (reference sequence). The CDR3 sequence is 16 residues long. Trimming pared 5 bases from V and 5 bases from J, leaving 21 bases between. This CDR3 reads CASSQDRVTAWTEAFF. The CDR3 DNA sequence: TGTGCCAGCAGCCAAGACCGGGTGACGGCGTGGACTGAAGCTTTCTTT.

This clonotype was counted at least ten times. The V gene is TRBV7-9, the J gene TRBJ1-2, with D hard to call. V was clipped by 5 bases and J by 7 bases, with 11 bases between them. CDR3 length equals 12 residues. Per germline, CDR1 SEHNR and CDR2 FQNEAQ (reference sequence). The CDR3 is CASSPPAGGYTF. In nucleotides, the CDR3 is TGTGCCAGCAGCCCACCTGCGGGTGGCTACACCTTC. The complete variable domain, with remaining parts taken from reference TRBV7-9 and TRBJ1-2, reads DTGVSQNPRHKITKRGQNVTFRCDPISEHNRLYWYRQTLGQGPEFLTYFQNEAQLEKSRLLSDRFSAERPKGSFSTLEIQRTEQGDSAMYLCASSPPAGGYTFGSGTRLTVV.

The rearrangement uses TRBV6-1 and TRBJ2-4; D is perhaps TRBD2 (6 bases). V lost 7 bases to trimming and J lost 1 base, with 8 bases between them. Per germline, CDR1 MNHNS and CDR2 SASEGT. The CDR3 consists of 13 residues. CDR3 protein: CASMAGAKNIQYF. CDR3 bases: TGTGCCAGCATGGCGGGGGCCAAAAACATTCAGTACTTC.

The rearrangement uses TRBV2 and TRBJ2-7, with no clear D. The CDR3 length is 12 residues. Between the trimmed V and J ends, which lost 7 bases and 9 bases, there was a span of 16 bases. Per germline, CDR1 SNHLY and CDR2 FYNNEI. The CDR3 coding sequence is TGTGCCAGCACCGGGCGGCGATTTGGGCAGTACTTC. Its translation: CASTGRRFGQYF.

Of note for this clonotype: Its ends do not fully match the called genes, so a read error is possible. The rearrangement links TRBV2 to TRBJ2-7; TRBD1 is a possible D gene (5 bases). The germline V gene encodes CDR1 SNHLY and CDR2 FYNNEI. The CDR3 is 16 amino acids. The DNA for the CDR3 is TGTGCCAGCAGTGATCACCCCCTCAGGGTTTCCTCCGAGCAGTACTTC. Translating gives CASSDHPLRVSSEQYF.

The rearrangement uses TRBV27 and TRBJ2-3; perhaps D is TRBD1 or TRBD2 (5 bases each). The V end was cut by 4 bases, the J end by 2 bases, with 16 bases between. The CDR3 runs 16 residues. Germline loops: CDR1 MNHEY, CDR2 SMNVEV (reference sequence). The CDR3 DNA sequence: TGTGCCAGCAGTTCCGGGACCACGGGGCACACAGATACGCAGTATTTT. Protein product: CASSSGTTGHTDTQYF.

This clonotype was seen a few times. The V gene is TRBV11-2, the J gene TRBJ2-7; 9 bases are a match to TRBD1. Per the germline V gene, CDR1 is SGHAT and CDR2 is FQNNGV. This CDR3 is built from 15 residues. Trimming cost V 1 base and J 4 bases; bases outside gene matches: 5. CDR3 region: CASSLAGGTGYEQYF. The CDR3 bases are TGTGCCAGCAGCTTAGCAGGGGGGACAGGGTACGAGCAGTACTTC.

The rearrangement links TRBV6-5 to TRBJ2-2; unclear D gene. Germline-derived CDR1 and CDR2 are MNHEY and SVGAGI. Between the trimmed V and J ends, which lost 1 base and 6 bases, there was a span of 9 bases. The CDR3 loop spans 14 amino acids. The CDR3 here is CASSYFVGSGELFF. Written as DNA, the CDR3 is TGTGCCAGCAGTTACTTTGTGGGCTCCGGGGAGCTGTTTTTT.

In its sample, this clonotype was seen many times. The CDR3 DNA is TGTGCCAGCAGCCATCCCAGGGACGTAGGCACCGGGGAGCTGTTTTTT. Translating gives CASSHPRDVGTGELFF. The genes are TRBV11-2 and TRBJ2-2; D assignment may be TRBD1 or TRBD2 (5 bases each). V lost 5 bases and J lost 4, with 17 bases in between. This CDR3 comprises 16 residues. Germline CDR1 reads SGHAT; CDR2 reads FQNNGV.

On this clonotype: This could be a read error, since a much larger clone is one nucleotide away. The V and J genes are TRBV2 and TRBJ2-5; TRBD2 is a possible D gene (6 bases). Germline values: CDR1 SNHLY, CDR2 FYNNEI. The length of the CDR3 is 15 residues. CDR3: CASSDVLGGAETKYF. The CDR3, as DNA: TGTGCCAGCAGTGATGTACTGGGGGGTGCAGAGACCAAGTACTTC.

This clonotype was counted many times. The CDR3 bases are TGTGCCAGCAGCTTGGGAGCCGGGACAGACGCATCACCCCTCCACTTT. It codes for CASSLGAGTDASPLHF. V gene TRBV7-3 combines with J gene TRBJ1-6; 7 bases agree with TRBD1. The CDR3 spans 16 residues. Germline CDR1 SGHTA, CDR2 FQGTGA. V dropped 3 bases and J dropped 10; count of bases not matched to a gene: 12.

This clonotype was observed at least ten times. J is TRBJ1-5 and V is TRBV5-1; D is unresolved. Germline V gene sequence: CDR1 SGHRS, CDR2 YFSETQ. The CDR3 has 15 amino acids. Between the trimmed V and J ends, which lost 1 base and 6 bases, there was a span of 14 bases. Here the CDR3 reads CASSLRSGVGQPQHF. The DNA of the CDR3 is TGCGCCAGCAGCTTGCGGAGCGGCGTTGGTCAGCCCCAGCATTTT.

This clonotype was detected ten times or more. The rearrangement uses TRBV6-5 and TRBJ1-1; no firm D call. CDR3 length equals 15 residues. V was cut by 7 bases and J by 0 bases, with 15 bases left in between. Germline V gene lookup returns CDR1 MNHEY and CDR2 SVGAGI. As DNA, the CDR3 is TGTGCCAGCACCCGGTCGGGGAAGATGAACACTGAAGCTTTCTTT. It encodes CASTRSGKMNTEAFF.

This clonotype was counted between two and nine times. This chain links TRBV11-2 with TRBJ2-1, with D possibly matching TRBD2 (5 bases). This CDR3 is 16 amino acids long. From germline, CDR1 is SGHAT and CDR2 FQNNGV. V lost 2 bases and J lost 10, with 21 bases in between. The CDR3 is CASSLRGRASPAEQFF. In DNA, the CDR3 is TGTGCCAGCAGCTTAAGAGGGCGGGCCTCGCCCGCCGAGCAGTTCTTC.

This clonotype was counted between two and nine times. The V call is TRBV25-1, the J call TRBJ2-2; 7 bases map to TRBD2. This CDR3 spans 17 amino acids. Germline V gene sequence: CDR1 MGHDK, CDR2 SYGVNS. The ends lost 8 bases at V and 3 bases at J; junction bases unmatched: 15. CDR3 bases: TGTGCCAGCGGCGGAGGTCCCGAACGGGGGGACACCGGGGAGCTGTTTTTT. Its translation is CASGGGPERGDTGELFF.